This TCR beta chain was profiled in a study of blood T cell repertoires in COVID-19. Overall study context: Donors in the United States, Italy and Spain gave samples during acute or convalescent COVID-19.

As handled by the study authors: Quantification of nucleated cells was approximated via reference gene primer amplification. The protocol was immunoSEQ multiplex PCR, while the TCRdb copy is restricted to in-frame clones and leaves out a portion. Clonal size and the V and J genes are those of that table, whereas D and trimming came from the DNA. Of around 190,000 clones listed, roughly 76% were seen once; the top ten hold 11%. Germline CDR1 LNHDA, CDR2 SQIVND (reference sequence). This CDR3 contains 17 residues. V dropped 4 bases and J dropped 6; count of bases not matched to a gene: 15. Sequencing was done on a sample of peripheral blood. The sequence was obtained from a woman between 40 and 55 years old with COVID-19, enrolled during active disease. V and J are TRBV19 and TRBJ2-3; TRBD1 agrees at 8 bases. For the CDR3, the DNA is TGTGCCAGTAGTACGGCCGGGACAGGCTACCCGGCGGATACGCAGTATTTT. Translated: CASSTAGTGYPADTQYF.